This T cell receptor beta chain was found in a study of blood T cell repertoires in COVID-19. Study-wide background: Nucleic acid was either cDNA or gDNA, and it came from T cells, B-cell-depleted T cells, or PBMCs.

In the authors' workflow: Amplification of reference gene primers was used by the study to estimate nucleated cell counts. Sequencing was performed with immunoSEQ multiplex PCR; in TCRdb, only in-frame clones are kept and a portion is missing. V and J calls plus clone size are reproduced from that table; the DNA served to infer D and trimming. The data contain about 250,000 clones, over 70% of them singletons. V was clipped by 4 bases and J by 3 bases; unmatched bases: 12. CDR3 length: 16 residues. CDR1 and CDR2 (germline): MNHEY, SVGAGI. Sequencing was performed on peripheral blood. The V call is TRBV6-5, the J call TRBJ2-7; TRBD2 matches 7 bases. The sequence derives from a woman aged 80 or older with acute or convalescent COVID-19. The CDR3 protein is CASSSSPTSIIYEQYF. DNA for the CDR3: TGTGCCAGCAGTTCTTCTCCGACTAGCATAATCTACGAGCAGTACTTC.